The clone carrying this T cell receptor (beta chain) was seen a handful of times. TCRdb processed the RT-PCR reads anew with MiXCR; each CDR3 protein has one entry. The data show approximately 160,000 distinct CDR3 sequences, approximately 31% seen once. The data were obtained in a study of patients and donors after allogeneic stem cell transplantation. Germline CDR1 MNHEY, CDR2 SVGEGT. Trimming shortened V by 6 bases and J by 9 bases, and 18 bases separated the two germline ends. This CDR3 is built from 13 residues. The clonotype was recovered from a human donor who was either an allogeneic HSCT recipient or a stem cell or donor lymphocyte infusion donor (not recorded which). It is not recorded whose cells these are; they may come from a transplant donor. Sequenced input: blood, either unsorted or a sorted T cell fraction (not recorded which). The chain couples TRBV6-2 or TRBV6-3 to TRBJ2-7; D is ambiguous. CDR3 region: CASRPQGFLRQYF. The DNA for the CDR3 is TGTGCCAGCAGACCACAAGGGTTTTTACGGCAGTACTTC.